The 6 T cell receptor beta chains listed next were all sequenced from one sample in a study of T cells after yellow fever vaccination. TCRdb ran MiXCR on the 5' RACE reads and lists one entry per CDR3 protein. Of about 340,000 distinct CDR3 sequences listed, under 5% are singletons. Material: PBMCs, obtained 5 days after the yellow fever booster vaccination. Receptor source: a man aged 18 to 29 who received the YFV17D yellow fever vaccine.

This clonotype occurred a few times. The chain has TRBV5-5 and TRBJ2-1; unclear D gene. CDR1 SGHKS and CDR2 YYEKEE come from the germline V gene (reference sequence). V was trimmed by 4 bases and J by 0 bases, leaving 17 bases between them. The CDR3 has 17 amino acids. The CDR3 DNA reads TGTGCCAGCAGCCCAGGACCGACCGAGAACTCCTACAATGAGCAGTTCTTC. It translates to CASSPGPTENSYNEQFF.

This clonotype was seen many times. The chain links TRBV5-1 to TRBJ2-1; D not certain. From germline, CDR1 is SGHRS and CDR2 YFSETQ. V was pared by 2 bases and J by 2 bases, with 11 bases between. The CDR3 has 15 amino acids. This CDR3 is CASSFGALTYNEQFF. The DNA of the CDR3 is TGCGCCAGCAGCTTCGGAGCCTTGACCTACAATGAGCAGTTCTTC.

Many counts were recorded for this clonotype. V usage is TRBV5-1 and J usage is TRBJ2-2; D is undetermined. From germline, CDR1 is SGHRS and CDR2 YFSETQ. The V end was cut by 0 bases, the J end by 0 bases, with 6 bases between. The length of the CDR3 is 15 residues. The CDR3 region is CASSLAGPNTGELFF. CDR3 bases: TGCGCCAGCAGCTTGGCCGGACCGAACACCGGGGAGCTGTTTTTT.

J is TRBJ1-2 and V is TRBV15, with D possibly being TRBD1 (5 bases). The ends were cut back, 1 base at V and 4 bases at J, with 19 bases in the middle. Per the germline V gene, CDR1 is LNHNV and CDR2 is YYDKDF (reference sequence). The CDR3 consists of 17 residues. CDR3 nucleotide sequence: TGTGCCACCAGCAGAGCCTTTCTCCGGGACGGATCCTATGGCTACACCTTC. Protein sequence: CATSRAFLRDGSYGYTF.

This clonotype was picked up many times. The rearrangement uses TRBV5-4 and TRBJ1-1; 10 nucleotides agree with TRBD1. With V trimmed by 0 bases and J by 3 bases, 5 bases remained unmatched. The germline gives CDR1 SGHNT, CDR2 YYREEE (reference sequence). This CDR3 is built from 16 residues. CDR3 region: CASSLADGTGDTEAFF. In nucleotides, the CDR3 is TGTGCCAGCAGCTTGGCCGATGGGACAGGGGACACTGAAGCTTTCTTT.

Only a few counts were recorded for this clonotype. The rearrangement links TRBV7-6 to TRBJ2-3; 7 bases align to TRBD2. The CDR3 is 15 residues long. J gave up 1 base and V 2 bases, and 3 bases lay outside the gene matches. Germline V gene data show CDR1 as SGHVS and CDR2 as FNYEAQ. In DNA, the CDR3 is TGTGCCAGCAGCTTATTCGCGGGGGGCACAGATACGCAGTATTTT. Protein product: CASSLFAGGTDTQYF.